The T cell receptor (beta chain) described here comes from a study of T-cell memory formation after mild COVID-19. Study-wide points: CD4+ contracting clones were found mainly in CM and EM, and CD8+ ones in EMRA. Clones that shrank (day 15 to 85) were balanced CD4/CD8, whereas later expanders leaned CD4+.

The CDR3 totals 12 residues. Germline lookup yields CDR1 SEHNR and CDR2 FQNEAQ (reference sequence). Between the trimmed V and J ends, which lost 4 bases and 4 bases, there was a span of 5 bases. A word on this clonotype: Its antigen is not identified.

5'RACE with constant-segment primers built TCRalpha and TCRbeta cDNA libraries with UMIs. Via MiXCR, TCRdb re-called the 5' RACE reads, giving one row per CDR3 protein. The sample has about 49,000 distinct CDR3 sequences, 25% to 30% seen once. The genes are TRBV7-9 and TRBJ2-4; D is undetermined. The specimen sequenced was PBMCs or a T cell subset sorted from them (not recorded which). The TCR was taken from a man aged 18 to 30 who had mild COVID-19 (a few samples of this study predate the infection). Cell type and time point are not known. CDR3 region: CASSSLKNIQYF. For the CDR3, the DNA is TGTGCCAGCAGCTCCTTAAAAAACATTCAGTACTTC.